These 21 T cell receptor beta chains were sequenced from one sample in a study of cytomegalovirus exposure and HLA in healthy donors (dated by TCRdb to 2016 to 2017). The method behind the library was the immunoSEQ multiplex PCR assay. For the multiplex PCR, a mixture combining 60 forward primers for TCR Vbeta segments and 13 reverse primers for TCR Jbeta segments was used. Here the immuneACCESS table is served through TCRdb, limited to in-frame sequences with V and J called. Missing clones are a known gap in these copies; in checked studies unresolved V genes cover under half, and the rest lacks a known reason. The sample yields under 170,000 clones; roughly 80% were counted once. The ten largest clones add up to about 3.7% of the sample. Sequences were obtained from PBMCs. The receptors shown here come from a human donor in good health.

V and J are TRBV6-1 and TRBJ2-7; a possible D gene is TRBD2 (6 bases). The germline CDR1 and CDR2 sequences are MNHNS and SASEGT. CDR3 length: 16 residues. Trimming shortened V by 3 bases and J by 0 bases, and 15 bases separated the two germline ends. Written as DNA, the CDR3 is TGTGCCAGCAGTGAGTCTTGGGAGGTTCCCTCCTACGAGCAGTACTTC. Amino acids: CASSESWEVPSYEQYF.

The chain recombines TRBV7-2 with TRBJ2-1; 10 bases are a match to TRBD2. Germline V CDR1 and CDR2: SGHTA, FQGNSA. V gave up 6 bases and J gave up 0 bases; unmatched junction bases: 2. The CDR3 loop spans 15 amino acids. The CDR3 DNA reads as TGTGCCAGCAGTCAGCGGGGGGGCTCCTACAATGAGCAGTTCTTC. It codes for CASSQRGGSYNEQFF.

The chain uses TRBV30 and TRBJ2-3, with 8 bases aligning to TRBD2. Per the germline V gene, CDR1 is GTSNPN and CDR2 is SVGIG (reference sequence). The ends lost 2 bases at V and 1 base at J; junction bases unmatched: 5. CDR3 length: 15 amino acids. CDR3 nucleotides: TGTGCCTGGAGTAGACTTAGCGGGGGCACAGATACGCAGTATTTT. Its translation is CAWSRLSGGTDTQYF. Full variable domain (remainder filled in from reference TRBV30 and TRBJ2-3): SQTIHQWPATLVQPVGSPLSLECTVEGTSNPNLYWYRQAAGRGLQLLFYSVGIGQISSEVPQNLSASRPQDRQFILSSKKLLLSDSGFYLCAWSRLSGGTDTQYFGPGTRLTVL.

V gene TRBV29-1 combines with J gene TRBJ1-2; D is uncertain. The CDR3 totals 12 residues. V dropped 0 bases and J dropped 6 bases, with 8 bases sitting between them. Germline-derived CDR1 and CDR2 are SQVTM and ANQGSEA. The CDR3 here is CSVEEPRDGYTF. As DNA, the CDR3 is TGCAGCGTTGAAGAACCACGGGATGGCTACACCTTC.

The chain couples TRBV27 to TRBJ2-1; TRBD1 agrees at 8 bases. The CDR3 extends over 15 amino acids. V lost 2 bases, J lost 5 bases, and 5 bases stayed unmatched. Germline-derived CDR1 and CDR2 are MNHEY and SMNVEV (reference sequence). CDR3 loop: CASSLVGTGHNEQFF. The CDR3 coding sequence is TGTGCCAGCAGTTTAGTAGGGACAGGTCACAATGAGCAGTTCTTC.

The chain joins TRBV27 to TRBJ2-5, with 12 bases identical to TRBD2. Losses at the gene ends were 6 bases for V and 3 bases for J; bases not matched to a gene: 11. This CDR3 is 17 amino acids long. CDR1 is MNHEY, CDR2 SMNVEV, per germline (reference sequence). CDR3: CASSRLAGDSWEETQYF. Written as DNA, the CDR3 is TGTGCCAGCAGCCGACTAGCGGGAGACAGTTGGGAAGAGACCCAGTACTTC.

The chain combines TRBV14 with TRBJ2-5; D remains unclear. Trimming left V 0 bases short and J 5 bases short, with 10 bases between. The CDR3 length is 14 residues. Germline loops: CDR1 SGHDN, CDR2 FVKESK. The CDR3 DNA reads as TGTGCCAGCAGCCAAGAATCCCGGGTTGAGACCCAGTACTTC. It specifies CASSQESRVETQYF.

This chain connects TRBV14 to TRBJ1-4; D is uncertain. Germline CDR1 and CDR2: SGHDN and FVKESK. The CDR3 sequence is 16 residues long. The ends were cut back, 0 bases at V and 6 bases at J, with 14 bases in the middle. In DNA form, the CDR3 reads TGTGCCAGCAGCCAAGATAGTGGAGTCCGGCATGAAAAACTGTTTTTT. Residues: CASSQDSGVRHEKLFF.

The genes are TRBV27 and TRBJ1-5; no definite D call. CDR3 length equals 13 residues. The germline V and J ends were trimmed by 3 bases and 6 bases, with 9 bases remaining between them. Germline CDR1 and CDR2: MNHEY and SMNVEV (reference sequence). The CDR3 DNA reads TGTGCCAGCAGTTTTCACAGTGGTCAGCCCCAGCATTTT. Amino acids: CASSFHSGQPQHF.

This chain connects TRBV2 to TRBJ1-5, with D possibly matching TRBD1 (5 bases). Between the trimmed V and J ends, which lost 4 bases and 5 bases, there was a span of 18 bases. There are 16 residues in the CDR3. Germline V gene sequence: CDR1 SNHLY, CDR2 FYNNEI. This chain's CDR3 is CASSGVGAGLYQPQHF. The CDR3 nucleotides read TGTGCCAGCAGTGGGGTAGGGGCAGGGCTTTATCAGCCCCAGCATTTT.

This chain's CDR3 is CASSQDGTGLSPLHF. The CDR3 nucleotides read TGCGCCAGCAGCCAAGATGGGACAGGGCTTTCACCCCTCCACTTT. The gene calls are TRBV4-1 and TRBJ1-6; 9 nucleotides match TRBD1. The J segment lost 9 bases and the V segment lost 0 bases, leaving 3 bases of the junction unmatched. The CDR3 loop spans 15 amino acids. Germline V gene sequence: CDR1 MGHRA, CDR2 YSYEKL.

This chain uses TRBV5-1 with TRBJ2-1; D is undetermined. The CDR3 consists of 13 residues. Germline assignment: CDR1 SGHRS and CDR2 YFSETQ. V lost 0 bases and J 11 bases, leaving 12 bases between the germline ends. CDR3 nucleotide sequence: TGCGCCAGCAGCTTGGAGGTTTGGAGTCAGCAGTTCTTC. Its translation is CASSLEVWSQQFF.

The chain combines TRBV5-6 with TRBJ2-1, with 12 bases lining up with TRBD1. This CDR3 region has 17 residues. Germline lookup yields CDR1 SGHDT and CDR2 YYEEEE. The ends lost 4 bases at V and 7 bases at J; junction bases unmatched: 12. CDR3 bases: TGTGCCAGCAGCGTTATCACCGGGACAGGGGGCCTGAATGAGCAGTTCTTC. This encodes CASSVITGTGGLNEQFF. Based on the CDR3 plus reference TRBV5-6 and TRBJ2-1, the full variable domain is DAGVTQSPTHLIKTRGQQVTLRCSPKSGHDTVSWYQQALGQGPQFIFQYYEEEERQRGNFPDRFSGHQFPNYSSELNVNALLLGDSALYLCASSVITGTGGLNEQFFGPGTRLTVL.

V gene TRBV6-4 combines with J gene TRBJ2-2, with 11 bases fitting TRBD2. Germline assignment: CDR1 MRHNA and CDR2 SNTAGT. There are 14 residues in the CDR3. Unmatched junction bases numbered 0, after V lost 5 bases and J lost 4 bases. CDR3 DNA: TGTGCCAGCAGTACTAGCGGGAGCACCGGGGAGCTGTTTTTT. This translates into CASSTSGSTGELFF.

This rearrangement joins TRBV15 to TRBJ2-2; D is possibly TRBD2 (6 bases). CDR1 and CDR2 from the germline V gene are LNHNV and YYDKDF (reference sequence). The CDR3 totals 14 residues. V was trimmed by 3 bases and J by 2 bases, leaving 7 bases between them. CDR3 DNA sequence: TGTGCCACCAGCAGGGGGGGAAACACCGGGGAGCTGTTTTTT. Translated: CATSRGGNTGELFF.

The rearrangement joins TRBV27 to TRBJ2-7; tentative D call: TRBD2 (6 bases). Looked up from germline, CDR1 is MNHEY and CDR2 is SMNVEV (reference sequence). The germline V and J ends were trimmed by 5 bases and 3 bases, with 14 bases remaining between them. The CDR3 sequence is 14 residues long. CDR3: CASSPAGRDYEQYF. The CDR3 bases are TGTGCCAGCAGTCCCGCCGGGAGAGACTACGAGCAGTACTTC.

V is TRBV27 and J is TRBJ2-5; tentatively, D is TRBD2 (6 bases). Looked up from germline, CDR1 is MNHEY and CDR2 is SMNVEV (reference sequence). The CDR3 extends over 16 amino acids. Trimming took 2 bases from V and 4 from J, leaving 17 bases between them. The CDR3 nucleotides read TGTGCCAGCAGTTTAATTGGGGGGAGCCTCGTAGAGACCCAGTACTTC. As protein: CASSLIGGSLVETQYF.

The chain employs TRBV7-9 and TRBJ1-1; TRBD1 is a possible D gene (6 bases). Looked up from germline, CDR1 is SEHNR and CDR2 is FQNEAQ (reference sequence). CDR3 length: 15 amino acids. V lost 1 base to trimming and J lost 1 base, with 10 bases between them. The CDR3 nucleotides read TGTGCCAGCAGCTTAGTGGGGGGGGCGAACACTGAAGCTTTCTTT. Amino acids: CASSLVGGANTEAFF.

This chain uses TRBV19 with TRBJ1-2, with 7 bases aligning to TRBD1. The CDR3 contains 13 residues. J gave up 4 bases and V 4 bases, and 3 bases lay outside the gene matches. Germline values: CDR1 LNHDA, CDR2 SQIVND (reference sequence). CDR3: CASSRTGIYGYTF. The CDR3 region has the DNA TGTGCCAGTAGTAGGACAGGCATCTATGGCTACACCTTC. Drawing the rest from reference TRBV19 and TRBJ1-2, the complete variable domain is DGGITQSPKYLFRKEGQNVTLSCEQNLNHDAMYWYRQDPGQGLRLIYYSQIVNDFQKGDIAEGYSVSREKKESFPLTVTSAQKNPTAFYLCASSRTGIYGYTFGSGTRLTVV.

This clone was seen a handful of times. This chain joins TRBV27 and TRBJ1-2, with no clear D. Looked up from germline, CDR1 is MNHEY and CDR2 is SMNVEV (reference sequence). This CDR3 contains 11 residues. Trimming removed 10 bases from V and 4 bases from J, with 10 bases in between. CDR3 coding DNA: TGTGCCACCAAGCGGGGCTATGGCTACACCTTC. This gives the protein CATKRGYGYTF.

The chain combines TRBV5-1 with TRBJ1-6; D not certain. CDR1 SGHRS and CDR2 YFSETQ come from the germline V gene. With 1 base removed from V and 8 bases from J, the gap between germline ends came to 13 bases. The CDR3 spans 15 residues. The chain's CDR3 is CASSLNLLVDSPLHF. The CDR3 bases are TGCGCCAGCAGCTTGAACTTACTGGTCGATTCACCCCTCCACTTT.